The T cell receptor (beta chain) described here comes from a study of CD8+ T cells in alopecia areata. Trimming pared 3 bases from V and 5 bases from J, leaving 13 bases between. CDR1 is MNHEY, CDR2 SMNVEV, per germline (reference sequence). The CDR3 consists of 14 residues. cDNA prepared by RNA extraction and subsequent reverse transcription served as the template for sequencing. Profiled with immunoSEQ multiplex PCR; TCRdb holds only in-frame clones, not every one. In the table there are around 200,000 clones, about 60% of which are singletons. Treatment denoted: oral pan-JAK inhibitor, 5-10 mg twice daily.

This chain joins TRBV27 and TRBJ2-5; D tentatively fits TRBD1 or TRBD2 (6 bases each). The sequencing used CD8+ T cells sorted from blood, collected at week 24, from a patient treated with tofacitinib. The origin of this receptor is a human donor with alopecia areata. CDR3 DNA: TGTGCCAGCAGTTTTGGGGGGCGTAGGGAGACCCAGTACTTC. This codes for CASSFGGRRETQYF.